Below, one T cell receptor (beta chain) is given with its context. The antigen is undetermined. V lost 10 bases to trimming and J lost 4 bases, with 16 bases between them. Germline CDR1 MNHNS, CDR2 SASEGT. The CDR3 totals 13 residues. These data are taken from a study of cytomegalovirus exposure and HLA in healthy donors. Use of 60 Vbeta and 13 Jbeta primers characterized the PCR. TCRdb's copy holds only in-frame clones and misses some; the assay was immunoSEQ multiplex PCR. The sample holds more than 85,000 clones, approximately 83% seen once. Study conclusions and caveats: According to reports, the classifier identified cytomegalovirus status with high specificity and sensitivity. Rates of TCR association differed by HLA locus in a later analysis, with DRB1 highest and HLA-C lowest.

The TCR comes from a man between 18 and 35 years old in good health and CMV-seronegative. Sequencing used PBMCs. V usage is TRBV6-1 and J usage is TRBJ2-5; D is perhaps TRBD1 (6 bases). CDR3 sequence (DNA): TGTGCCACCTTTCCGGCACAGGGAGAGACCCAGTACTTC. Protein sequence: CATFPAQGETQYF.